This T cell receptor beta chain was observed in a study of vaccination and CD4 T cells after COVID-19. Across the whole study: Nasal swab PCR had detected SARS-CoV-2 in convalescent patients, about 10 mild and one severe. The convalescent group had six males, four females, seven Caucasians, two Asians, one multiracial. Investigators took post-vaccine samples a median 72 days after dose two, within a range of 14 to 241.

Trimming stripped 5 bases from V and 4 bases from J, with 14 bases between. Germline V gene data show CDR1 as MNHNS and CDR2 as SASEGT. The CDR3 is 14 residues long. Cultured CD4+ T-cell DNA underwent Oncomine TCR Beta short-read sequencing. TCRdb re-called the PCR reads through MiXCR, storing one row per CDR3 protein. The table records just over 14,000 distinct CDR3 sequences, around 73% of them present only once. This clonotype was seen more than once but under ten times. The antigen is undetermined. Treatment indicated: approximately nine-day PBMC culture with coronavirus spike peptide pools or control peptides (ViraFEST assay). Whole-study findings and limits: Relatively small numbers of convalescent patients were studied, with no early post-infection timepoints included.

V usage is TRBV6-1 and J usage is TRBJ1-2, with D maybe TRBD1 (5 bases). The sequenced sample was CD4+ T cells from blood, cultured in vitro. This receptor was identified in a human donor who had recovered from COVID-19. CDR3 amino acids: CASSQPGRSYGYTF. CDR3 DNA sequence: TGTGCCAGCAGTCAACCGGGACGGAGCTATGGCTACACCTTC.